The present T cell receptor (beta chain) was sequenced within a study of chemoradiotherapy in HPV16-positive cancers. The overall study: A couple of HPV16-positive patients' cells yielded candidate HPV-specific clones and common motifs.

The CDR3 runs 14 residues. Germline lookup yields CDR1 MNHEY and CDR2 SVGAGI. V lost 4 bases and J lost 8; bases outside the gene matches: 7. The method was immunoSEQ multiplex PCR; TCRdb's version includes in-frame clones alone and lacks a portion of them. The sample yields several thousand clones, around nine tenths seen once. The count of this clone is one. Its specificity is unknown. Whole-study results and caveats: Non-HPV-specific T cells did not expand in tumors during treatment, whereas candidate HPV-specific clones and E7-related motifs did. For HPV16-positive patients, expanding HPV-responsive T cells associated with longer recurrence-free survival.

The V call is TRBV6-5, the J call TRBJ1-4; 7 bases are a match to TRBD1. This sequence was found in a human donor with HPV-associated anogenital cancer. This specimen consisted of tumor tissue, obtained from a patient who underwent chemoradiotherapy. This CDR3 is CASSFGQEGEKLFF. The CDR3 DNA is TGTGCCAGCAGTTTCGGACAGGAGGGCGAAAAACTGTTTTTT.